Listed below are T cell receptor beta chains from one sample, sequenced in a study of T cells after somatic rescue of genetic block. Here immunoSEQ multiplex PCR was the method, and the copy in TCRdb shows in-frame clones only, minus some. The sample shows roughly 71,000 clones, under 95% of them seen only once. The sequencing sample was made of peripheral blood mononuclear cells (PBMCs). Receptors were obtained from a man aged 25-40 years. The CDR3 runs from the conserved cysteine through the conserved F or W. D genes are given only for firm matches. Rows give clone size only sometimes, using once, few, many, or a class for an expanded clone.

TRBJ1-1,TRBV30,.,TRBD1,CAWRDSLNTEAFF,TGTGCCTGGCGGGACAGCCTGAACACTGAAGCTTTCTTT
TRBJ1-4,TRBV6-5,.,TRBD1,CASSYSRGREKLFF,TGTGCCAGCAGTTACTCGAGGGGGCGGGAAAAACTGTTTTTT
TRBJ2-1,TRBV18,once,TRBD1,CASSPRTGDEIEQFF,TGTGCCAGCTCACCCAGGACAGGGGACGAGATTGAGCAGTTCTTC
TRBJ1-4,TRBV7-9,.,.,CASSFGKLRGAVDEKLFF,TGTGCCAGCAGCTTTGGAAAGCTGCGGGGGGCTGTAGATGAAAAACTGTTTTTT
TRBJ1-2,TRBV7-2,few,.,CASRRTSNYGYTF,TGTGCCAGCAGAAGGACAAGTAACTATGGCTACACCTTC
TRBJ2-5,TRBV10-3,.,.,CAISKSAETQYF,TGTGCCATCAGTAAGTCCGCAGAGACCCAGTACTTC
TRBJ2-5,TRBV7-9,.,TRBD2,CASSGLAGEETQYF,TGTGCCAGCAGCGGACTAGCGGGGGAGGAGACCCAGTACTTC
TRBJ2-7,TRBV12-2,once,.,CASRLDEGGVSYEQYF,TGTGCAAGTCGCTTAGATGAGGGCGGGGTCTCCTACGAGCAGTACTTC
TRBJ2-1,TRBV5-4,.,TRBD2,CASSPRTSGNEQFF,TGTGCCAGCAGCCCCCGGACTAGCGGCAATGAGCAGTTCTTC
TRBJ2-1,TRBV2,.,TRBD2,CASRGLAGPYNEQFF,TGTGCCAGCAGAGGACTAGCGGGACCCTACAATGAGCAGTTCTTC
TRBJ2-7,TRBV21-1,.,.,CASSKVGRGVPAYEQYF,TGTGCCAGCAGCAAAGTCGGGCGGGGTGTACCTGCCTACGAGCAGTACTTC
TRBJ2-7,TRBV6-5,.,TRBD2,CASSYGGAGGVYEQYF,TGTGCCAGCAGTTACGGAGGGGCGGGAGGGGTCTACGAGCAGTACTTC
TRBJ1-2,TRBV18,few,.,CASSPVGRGPGYTF,TGTGCCAGCTCACCAGTGGGCAGGGGTCCAGGCTACACCTTC
TRBJ1-1,TRBV11-2,.,TRBD1,CASSLDRGDTEAFF,TGTGCCAGCAGCTTGGACAGGGGTGACACTGAAGCTTTCTTT
TRBJ1-6,TRBV6-5,.,.,CASSYSNSPLHF,TGTGCCAGCAGTTACTCGAATTCACCCCTCCACTTT
TRBJ2-7,TRBV6-5,once,TRBD2,CASSTSGAYEQYF,TGTGCCAGCAGTACTAGCGGGGCCTACGAGCAGTACTTC
TRBJ2-1,TRBV7-7,once,.,CASSLDRGNEQFF,TGTGCTAGCAGCTTGGACAGAGGAAATGAGCAGTTCTTC
TRBJ2-7,TRBV6-5,.,.,CASTLPGAGENEQYF,TGTGCCAGCACTCTCCCCGGGGCAGGGGAGAACGAGCAGTACTTC
TRBJ2-3,TRBV7-2,.,.,CASSSRREWSTDTQYF,TGTGCCAGCAGCTCTAGACGGGAGTGGAGCACAGATACGCAGTATTTT
TRBJ2-1,TRBV29-1,.,TRBD1,CSVRARTGVLHSSYNEQFF,TGCAGCGTCCGAGCACGAACAGGGGTCCTTCATAGCTCCTACAATGAGCAGTTCTTC
TRBJ2-2,TRBV21-1,.,.,CASKPSSTLTVKGTGELFF,TGTGCCAGCAAACCCTCCTCCACGCTGACAGTGAAGGGGACCGGGGAGCTGTTTTTT
TRBJ2-4,TRBV19,.,TRBD1,CASSPGQGRGIQYF,TGTGCCAGTAGTCCGGGACAGGGGAGGGGCATTCAGTACTTC